This T cell receptor (beta chain) was identified in a study of early T cells in non-severe SARS-CoV-2 infection (dated by TCRdb to the early 2020s). The study in broad terms: TCR sequencing used bulk RNA from unsorted whole blood, so alpha and beta chains could not be paired.

The CDR3 has 14 amino acids, counting the end cysteine and phenylalanine. The only DNA kept is the CDR3, 42 bases in frame from the first base. Here V drops 3 bases and J drops 5 bases, and the junction holds 5 bases not matched to any gene. The germline V gene encodes CDR1 SGHRS and CDR2 YFSETQ. Set within a cohort of healthcare workers in London, UK, this nested case-control study involved weekly PCR testing of nasopharyngeal swabs along with blood sampling. Healthcare workers were recruited during the week of the UK lockdown, between 23 and 31 March 2020, and followed weekly for up to about 15 weeks. The protocol used for the library was 5' RACE. The instrument was a NextSeq 500. To correct for sequencing error and PCR bias, the TCR library protocol tagged individual cDNA molecules with unique molecular identifiers. Both TCR alpha and beta chains were sequenced, and tight co-correlation was observed between alpha and beta sequence abundances in each sample. The published analysis was carried out like this. Decombinator V4 was used to annotate TCR sequences for V gene, J gene and CDR3. Expanded TCRs were defined as changing significantly between any two time points under a Poisson model with p below 0.0001. TCR abundances were normalised to the total number of TCRs sequenced per sample and expressed as counts per million. TRAV1-2 paired with TRAJ12, TRAJ20 or TRAJ33 defined MAIT TCRs, while TRAV10 paired with TRAJ18 defined iNKT TCRs. VDJdb, accessed 1 November 2021, was searched for CMV, EBV and SARS-CoV-2 annotated TCRs, with TCRs annotated for multiple antigens excluded. TCRdb trimmed the raw reads at Q25, called clones with MiXCR and kept productive beta chains. Records with the same CDR3 protein are collapsed into one entry carrying the most frequent genes and DNA. The V and J calls shown here were made by TCRdb, not taken from the authors' results. The sample contains about 80,000 distinct CDR3 sequences, around 10% of them found a single time. Clones ranked in the top ten supply roughly 3% of the sample.

What the work shows at the level of the full study, not this receptor alone: VDJdb matching was skewed toward anti-spike CD8 responses, so virus-specific expansions were likely underestimated and private and CD4 specificities were missed.

Concerning this clonotype: Its antigen target is currently unknown. No much larger clone exists at a distance of one base, and base qualities are not known.

This sequence uses TRBV5-1 and TRBJ2-7; 10 central bases correspond to TRBD1. Sequences were obtained from whole blood. The TCR originated in an adult who was a healthcare worker with PCR-confirmed SARS-CoV-2 infection or an uninfected control (not recorded which). DNA sequence: TGCGCCAGCAGCTCGACAGGGGGCAGCGACGAGCAGTACTTC. The resulting protein is CASSSTGGSDEQYF.